This T cell receptor (beta chain) derives from a study of blood T cell repertoires in COVID-19. Germline-derived CDR1 and CDR2 are SGHDT and YYEEEE. CDR3 length equals 17 residues. Trimming cost V 4 bases and J 4 bases; bases outside gene matches: 10. TCRdb keeps only in-frame clones here, not all; method: immunoSEQ multiplex PCR. The repertoire consists of fewer than 350,000 clones, with more than 80% occurring once and the leading ten covering roughly 6.8%. Sequencing used peripheral blood. This receptor was identified in a young woman with COVID-19, enrolled during active disease. V is TRBV5-6 and J is TRBJ2-2; 10 positions agree with TRBD2. CDR3 DNA: TGTGCCAGCAGCCCGAAACTAGCGGGAACCCGCACCGGGGAGCTGTTTTTT. Translated: CASSPKLAGTRTGELFF.